One sample yielded the 7 T cell receptor beta chains listed below, sequenced in a study of blood T cell repertoires in COVID-19. Libraries were prepared by immunoSEQ multiplex PCR; TCRdb keeps only in-frame clonotypes and omits some of them. In the table there are some 210,000 clones, 80% to 90% of which are singletons. The sequenced sample consisted of PBMCs or T cells enriched from blood (not recorded which). All receptors come from a man between 35 and 55 years old who had recovered from COVID-19.

The CDR3 region is CASSLGVEGGANTEAFF. The DNA of the CDR3 is TGTGCCAGCAGCTTGGGGGTAGAAGGGGGCGCGAACACTGAAGCTTTCTTT. The chain is built from TRBV5-5 and TRBJ1-1; 7 bases agree with TRBD1. J was trimmed by 1 base and V by 0 bases; bases with no gene match: 9. CDR1 and CDR2 from the germline V gene are SGHKS and YYEKEE (reference sequence). This CDR3 comprises 17 residues. Complete variable domain (other parts from reference TRBV5-5 and TRBJ1-1): DAGVTQSPTHLIKTRGQQVTLRCSPISGHKSVSWYQQVLGQGPQFIFQYYEKEERGRGNFPDRFSARQFPNYSSELNVNALLLGDSALYLCASSLGVEGGANTEAFFGQGTRLTVV.

The CDR3 sequence is CASTDRGTEAFF. CDR3 nucleotides: TGCGCCAGCACCGACAGGGGAACTGAAGCTTTCTTT. The genes are TRBV10-2 and TRBJ1-1, with 8 bases aligning to TRBD1. Germline loops: CDR1 WSHSY, CDR2 SAAADI. CDR3 length: 12 amino acids. V was pared by 7 bases and J by 5 bases, with 3 bases of the junction left unmatched.

This chain uses TRBV19 with TRBJ1-2; 8 positions match TRBD1. CDR1 is LNHDA, CDR2 SQIVND, per germline (reference sequence). This CDR3 contains 13 residues. V gave up 9 bases and J gave up 8 bases; unmatched junction bases: 11. The chain's CDR3 is CASRDRHEGGYTF. The CDR3 DNA follows: TGTGCCAGCCGGGACAGGCATGAAGGGGGCTACACCTTC.

The rearrangement links TRBV7-2 to TRBJ2-5; no reliable D call. Between the trimmed V and J ends, which lost 5 bases and 7 bases, there was a span of 11 bases. Germline V gene lookup returns CDR1 SGHTA and CDR2 FQGNSA. The CDR3 covers 12 residues. The CDR3 is CASSPIRGTQYF. CDR3 coding DNA: TGTGCCAGCAGCCCAATTCGAGGGACCCAGTACTTC.

Ten or more counts support this clone. J is TRBJ1-4 and V is TRBV6-1; D ambiguous. Germline assignment: CDR1 MNHNS and CDR2 SASEGT. Trimming removed 0 bases from V and 8 bases from J, with 10 bases in between. The CDR3 extends over 14 amino acids. The CDR3 reads CASSEADIDEKLFF. CDR3 coding DNA: TGTGCCAGCAGTGAAGCCGACATTGACGAAAAACTGTTTTTT.

The chain joins TRBV5-1 to TRBJ1-2, with 8 bases identical to TRBD1. CDR1 and CDR2 from the germline V gene are SGHRS and YFSETQ. With V trimmed by 2 bases and J by 4 bases, 10 bases remained unmatched. CDR3 size: 16 residues. CDR3 residues: CASSFLSGDRFYGYTF. CDR3 DNA: TGCGCCAGCAGCTTCCTCTCCGGGGACAGGTTCTATGGCTACACCTTC.

CDR3 in amino acids: CATSDGGQGNYGYTF. The CDR3 coding sequence is TGTGCCACCAGTGATGGAGGACAGGGAAACTATGGCTACACCTTC. The chain combines TRBV24-1 with TRBJ1-2; 8 nucleotides align to TRBD1. CDR1 is KGHDR and CDR2 is SFDVKD in the germline V gene. The CDR3 loop spans 15 amino acids. V dropped 3 bases and J dropped 2; count of bases not matched to a gene: 4.